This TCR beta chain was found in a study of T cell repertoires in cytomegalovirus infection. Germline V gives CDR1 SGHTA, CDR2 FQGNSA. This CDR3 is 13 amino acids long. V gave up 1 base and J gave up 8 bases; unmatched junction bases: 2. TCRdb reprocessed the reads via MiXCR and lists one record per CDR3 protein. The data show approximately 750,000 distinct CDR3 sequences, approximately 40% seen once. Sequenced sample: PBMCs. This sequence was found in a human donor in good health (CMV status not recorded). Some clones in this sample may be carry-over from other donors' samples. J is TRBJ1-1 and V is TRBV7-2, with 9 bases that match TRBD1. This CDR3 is CASSLGGTGEAFF. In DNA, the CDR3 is TGTGCCAGCAGCTTAGGGGGGACAGGGGAAGCTTTCTTT.